A single sample is the source of the 16 T cell receptor beta chains below, sequenced in a study of blood T cell repertoires in COVID-19. Data came from immunoSEQ multiplex PCR; TCRdb stores just in-frame clones and leaves some out. The table lists 330,000 or so clones, 70% to 90% of them singletons. Sequenced sample: PBMCs or T cells enriched from blood (not recorded which). These receptors were obtained from a man aged 35-49 years in a cohort exposed to, infected with or recovered from COVID-19 (not recorded which).

The chain carries TRBV18 and TRBJ1-6, with TRBD1 matching over 7 bases. Germline V gene sequence: CDR1 KGHSH, CDR2 LQKENI. The CDR3 has 15 amino acids. J gave up 8 bases and V 6 bases, and 10 bases lay outside the gene matches. CDR3 coding DNA: TGTGCCAGCTCGCTGGCGGAGACAGGGTATTCACCCCTCCACTTT. Translating gives CASSLAETGYSPLHF.

This clone is a singleton in its sample. The chain couples TRBV28 to TRBJ1-5; 9 bases align to TRBD1. Per the germline V gene, CDR1 is MDHEN and CDR2 is SYDVKM. The CDR3 is made up of 17 amino acids. Trimming took 2 bases from V and 6 from J; bases not matched to a gene: 11. Here the CDR3 DNA reads TGTGCCAGCAGTTTAGACGGGACAGGGCACTCGGGTCAGCCCCAGCATTTT. Amino acids: CASSLDGTGHSGQPQHF.

This clone was detected once. V is TRBV21-1 and J is TRBJ2-1; the tabulated D call, TRBD2, remains unverified against the DNA. TRBV21-1 is a pseudogene locus. The CDR3 is 14 residues long. The CDR3 region is CASIGVGYYNEQFF. The CDR3 DNA follows: TGTGCCAGCATAGGCGTCGGGTACTACAATGAGCAGTTCTTC.

The chain has TRBV27 and TRBJ1-6; D gene unclear. This CDR3 comprises 12 residues. Trimming left V 5 bases short and J 11 bases short, with 10 bases between. The germline CDR1 and CDR2 sequences are MNHEY and SMNVEV (reference sequence). The CDR3 DNA reads as TGTGCCAGCAGTAACCCGGGGACACCCCTCCACTTT. Its protein product is CASSNPGTPLHF.

This clone was observed once. The V gene is TRBV7-9, the J gene TRBJ2-3, with 7 positions matching TRBD1. Germline values: CDR1 SEHNR, CDR2 FQNEAQ (reference sequence). Germline trimming cut 10 bases from V and 1 base from J; bases unmatched to any gene: 8. This CDR3 spans 14 amino acids. CDR3 in amino acids: CAKTQGSGTDTQYF. Written as DNA, the CDR3 is TGTGCCAAAACACAGGGGTCCGGCACAGATACGCAGTATTTT.

The rearrangement uses TRBV11-2 and TRBJ2-1, with 7 positions matching TRBD1. The trim removed 6 bases at V and 7 bases at J, leaving 6 bases unmatched. Germline loops: CDR1 SGHAT, CDR2 FQNNGV. The CDR3 extends over 13 amino acids. In DNA form, the CDR3 reads TGTGCCAGCAGACGTACAGGGGAAAATGAGCAGTTCTTC. Translated, it gives CASRRTGENEQFF.

V gene TRBV2 combines with J gene TRBJ1-5; D gene unclear. This CDR3 contains 15 residues. V dropped 5 bases and J dropped 1 base, with 12 bases sitting between them. The germline V gene has CDR1 SNHLY and CDR2 FYNNEI. This CDR3 reads CASSLRILSNQPQHF. In nucleotides, the CDR3 is TGTGCCAGCAGTCTCAGGATCTTGAGCAATCAGCCCCAGCATTTT.

This sequence joins TRBV2 and TRBJ1-5, with 10 bases identical to TRBD1. This CDR3 is 14 amino acids long. The ends lost 6 bases at V and 6 bases at J; junction bases unmatched: 5. Germline V gene data show CDR1 as SNHLY and CDR2 as FYNNEI. The CDR3, as DNA: TGTGCCAGCAGCGAGAGACAGGGGGCTCAGCCCCAGCATTTT. It codes for CASSERQGAQPQHF.

V and J are TRBV29-1 and TRBJ1-5; D might be TRBD1 (5 bases). CDR3 length: 14 amino acids. Trimming removed 8 bases from V and 4 bases from J, with 18 bases in between. Germline V gives CDR1 SQVTM, CDR2 ANQGSEA. The CDR3 bases are TGCAGCCCGACCGACAGTCGGGGGAATCAGCCCCAGCATTTT. Its translation is CSPTDSRGNQPQHF. The full variable domain, rest sourced from reference TRBV29-1 and TRBJ1-5, is SAVISQKPSRDICQRGTSLTIQCQVDSQVTMMFWYRQQPGQSLTLIATANQGSEATYESGFVIDKFPISRPNLTFSTLTVSNMSPEDSSIYLCSPTDSRGNQPQHFGDGTRLSIL.

The V gene is TRBV10-3, the J gene TRBJ1-2; TRBD1 aligns across 7 bases. CDR1 is ENHRY, CDR2 SYGVKD, per germline. The CDR3 is 14 residues long. Germline trimming cut 6 bases from V and 0 bases from J; bases unmatched to any gene: 4. CDR3 sequence (DNA): TGTGCCATCAGCGCAGGGGGGACTAACTATGGCTACACCTTC. It codes for CAISAGGTNYGYTF.

CDR3 DNA sequence: TGTGCCAGCTCACCAAAGGCCCTACAGGACGGGGAGCAGTACTTC. Translated, it gives CASSPKALQDGEQYF. This chain joins TRBV18 and TRBJ2-7; D possibly corresponds to TRBD1 (5 bases). The CDR3 contains 15 residues. CDR1 is KGHSH, CDR2 LQKENI, per germline. The ends were cut back, 2 bases at V and 7 bases at J, with 18 bases in the middle.

The V and J genes are TRBV28 and TRBJ2-7, with D unresolved. The CDR3 sequence is 12 residues long. The germline V and J ends were trimmed by 3 bases and 2 bases, with 5 bases remaining between them. Germline V gene lookup returns CDR1 MDHEN and CDR2 SYDVKM. This CDR3 reads CASSFVPYEQYF. DNA of the CDR3: TGTGCCAGCAGTTTCGTCCCCTACGAGCAGTACTTC.

The J gene is TRBJ2-7, the V gene TRBV28; TRBD1 is a possible D gene (5 bases). The CDR3 extends over 14 amino acids. V was clipped by 6 bases and J by 7 bases, with 19 bases between them. The germline V gene encodes CDR1 MDHEN and CDR2 SYDVKM. The CDR3: CASRRQLTPWEQYF. The CDR3 DNA is TGTGCCAGCAGGAGACAGTTAACCCCTTGGGAGCAGTACTTC.

This rearrangement joins TRBV19 to TRBJ2-3; tentatively, D is TRBD2 (5 bases). The ends were cut back, 7 bases at V and 3 bases at J, with 17 bases in the middle. The CDR3 runs 15 residues. The germline gives CDR1 LNHDA, CDR2 SQIVND (reference sequence). The CDR3, as DNA: TGTGCCAGTACCCAGAGCGGCCAGGATACAGATACGCAGTATTTT. Amino acids: CASTQSGQDTDTQYF.

This clone was recorded a few times. The chain's CDR3 is CASSITGNYGYTF. In DNA form, the CDR3 reads TGTGCCAGCAGCATAACAGGGAACTATGGCTACACCTTC. The V gene is TRBV6-5, the J gene TRBJ1-2; D perhaps matches TRBD1 (6 bases). The CDR3 is 13 residues long. V was shortened by 6 bases and J by 2 bases, with 10 bases between the two germline ends. Germline V CDR1 and CDR2: MNHEY, SVGAGI.

This chain links TRBV27 with TRBJ1-5, with a possible D match to TRBD1 (5 bases). There are 15 residues in the CDR3. Trimming cost V 10 bases and J 2 bases, with 18 bases left between them. CDR1 and CDR2 (germline): MNHEY, SMNVEV (reference sequence). CDR3 in DNA: TGTGCCACTAGTGCAATAGGAGGGGGCAATCAGCCCCAGCATTTT. Protein: CATSAIGGGNQPQHF.